This TCR beta chain was recorded in a study of T cell changes during pregnancy in multiple sclerosis. The CDR3 totals 16 residues. The germline CDR1 and CDR2 sequences are SGDLS and YYNGEE. V dropped 2 bases and J dropped 0 bases, with 15 bases sitting between them. Libraries were prepared by immunoSEQ multiplex PCR; TCRdb keeps only in-frame clonotypes and omits some of them. The sample contains 38,000 or so clones, about 90% of which appear only once. The rearrangement uses TRBV9 and TRBJ2-7; D unclear. Sequenced here: CD4+ T cells from peripheral blood mononuclear cells, sampled in the second trimester of pregnancy. This TCR was sampled from a female donor in good health, enrolled as a control in a pregnancy study. The CDR3 sequence: CASSVGFTGGSYEQYF. For the CDR3, the DNA is TGTGCCAGCAGCGTTGGGTTTACGGGTGGCTCCTACGAGCAGTACTTC.